Following are 8 T cell receptor beta chains from one sample sequenced in a study of blood T cell repertoires in COVID-19. Only in-frame clones appear in the TCRdb table, and some are missing; sequencing was by immunoSEQ multiplex PCR. The sample lists tens of thousands of clones, around 81% seen once, with around 45% in the top ten. What was sequenced was peripheral blood. The receptors here all came from a woman older than 75 with acute or convalescent COVID-19.

This chain joins TRBV4-3 and TRBJ2-3; TRBD2 aligns across 8 bases. The CDR3 extends over 14 amino acids. Germline V lookup: CDR1 LGHNA, CDR2 YSLEER. V lost 5 bases to trimming and J lost 2 bases; unmatched junction nucleotides: 3. CDR3 nucleotide sequence: TGCGCCAGCAGCTCAGGACTAGCCACAGATACGCAGTATTTT. It is translated as CASSSGLATDTQYF.

This CDR3 is CASSLGSRGDEQYF. CDR3 sequence (DNA): TGTGCCAGCTCCCTAGGGAGTCGCGGAGACGAGCAGTACTTC. The genes are TRBV18 and TRBJ2-7; possibly TRBD2 for D (5 bases). This CDR3 has 14 amino acids. The V gene's germline CDR1 is KGHSH and CDR2 LQKENI. The ends were cut back, 6 bases at V and 5 bases at J, with 17 bases in the middle.

This chain uses TRBV5-5 with TRBJ1-4; unclear D gene. Trimming removed 0 bases at V and 5 bases at J, with 11 bases between. CDR1 is SGHKS, CDR2 YYEKEE, per germline (reference sequence). The CDR3 runs to 15 residues. The CDR3 DNA reads as TGTGCCAGCAGCTTGGAGGTCAGGTGGAATGAAAAACTGTTTTTT. Encoded protein: CASSLEVRWNEKLFF.

CDR3 region: CASSVWDSQETQYF. CDR3 nucleotide sequence: TGTGCCAGCAGCGTCTGGGACAGCCAAGAGACCCAGTACTTC. V is TRBV9 and J is TRBJ2-5, with TRBD1 matching 7 bases. Germline CDR1 reads SGDLS; CDR2 reads YYNGEE. V gave up 2 bases and J gave up 1 base; unmatched junction bases: 2. The CDR3 runs 14 residues.

The chain joins TRBV19 to TRBJ2-3; D gene unclear. There are 13 residues in the CDR3. V lost 4 bases, J lost 1 base, and 6 bases lay in between. Germline CDR1 and CDR2: LNHDA and SQIVND (reference sequence). Written as DNA, the CDR3 is TGTGCCAGTAGTACCCAGGGCACAGATACGCAGTATTTT. Amino acids: CASSTQGTDTQYF.

This clone was picked up a small number of times. This rearrangement joins TRBV30 to TRBJ1-4; D is unresolved. CDR3 length equals 11 residues. The V gene lost 2 bases and the J gene lost 8 bases, with 6 bases spanning the gap. Germline V CDR1 and CDR2: GTSNPN, SVGIG (reference sequence). CDR3 coding DNA: TGTGCCTGGAGTATCAGAGAAAAACTGTTTTTT. Protein: CAWSIREKLFF.

The rearrangement joins TRBV7-2 to TRBJ2-1; the match to TRBD2 covers 10 bases. Germline V gene data show CDR1 as SGHTA and CDR2 as FQGNSA. V gave up 5 bases and J gave up 3 bases; unmatched junction bases: 4. There are 15 residues in the CDR3. The CDR3 DNA follows: TGTGCCAGCAGCCCAGCGGGGGGGAGCTACAATGAGCAGTTCTTC. Protein: CASSPAGGSYNEQFF.

The chain links TRBV7-2 to TRBJ2-1, with TRBD2 as a possible D gene (5 bases). This CDR3 comprises 14 residues. Trimming removed 2 bases at V and 7 bases at J, with 12 bases between. Germline V gene lookup returns CDR1 SGHTA and CDR2 FQGNSA. The DNA of the CDR3 is TGTGCCAGCAGCTTACGGTTAGCGAGGAATGAGCAGTTCTTC. Residues: CASSLRLARNEQFF.